This T cell receptor beta chain was sequenced in a study of cytomegalovirus exposure and HLA in healthy donors (dated by TCRdb to the late 2010s). Broadly, across the study: An earlier analysis of several hundred of the donors reported approximately 260 Gb of sequence data and around 100 million unique TCR beta sequences obtained from approximately 180 million T cells. Roughly 300 gigabases of sequencing data and tens of millions of unique TCR sequences were included in an early release covering several hundred HLA-typed donors. Among the 398 genotyped donors, approximately 82% belonged to the genetic ancestry cluster associated with self-reported Caucasian donors. The study was designed to test whether signatures of past pathogen exposure could be identified by cataloging public T cell receptors. The study used immunosequencing to profile the T cell repertoires of around 600 subjects and linked those repertoires to cytomegalovirus serostatus. A separate validation cohort of roughly 130 different subjects was used in addition to the approximately 700-subject first cohort. The study combined high-throughput TCR immunosequencing, statistical association of individual TCRs with disease status, and machine learning to predict cytomegalovirus infection status. In a later analysis, previously published TCR beta repertoires from roughly 710 donors were re-analyzed and high-resolution HLA genotyping was added so that TCR occurrence patterns could be studied. The later analysis used no new phenotypic data to find candidate immune exposures, relying instead on TCR beta sequences and their occurrence across donors. An earlier analysis of nearly 600 of the donors applied high-throughput TCR beta sequencing to assess whether each TCR beta V gene segment acted as functional or pseudogenic. Donor age, sex, ethnicity and CMV serostatus were collected together with the repertoire data. In a later genetic analysis, genome-wide SNP genotypes for about three fifths of the roughly 670 donors were used, and that subset was treated as a discovery cohort. All discovery cohort repertoires had been generated using a single sequencing platform. Both class I and class II loci were covered by HLA typing, at four-digit resolution. Typing coverage varied by locus: roughly 620-630 donors for A, B, C, DRB1 and DQB1; about 520 for DQA1; some 610 for DPA1; roughly 450 for DPB1. About five DR-DQ haplotypes were handled as single units for association and clustering, since linkage in the cohort was strong. On average, about 200,000 unique TCR beta nucleotide sequences were sequenced per donor among a few hundred genotyped donors of the cohort, with 15% to 20% of those sequences being non-productive.

Study-level results and caveats: An earlier analysis of some 590 of the donors showed that most TCR beta V segments appeared in productive rearrangements either about 87% or about 30% of the time, which broadly matched IMGT annotations. In a later analysis, HLA-associated TCR beta chains were found to be more clonally expanded and to have lower generation probabilities than equally common non-associated chains. In both the original and validation cohorts, the classifier was reported to diagnose cytomegalovirus status with high specificity and sensitivity. For the cohort, immune exposure information was limited to CMV serostatus. A later analysis associated some 17,000 TCR beta sequences with specific HLA alleles at a false discovery rate of 0.05. The study listed 150 to 200 TCR beta chains as associated with cytomegalovirus. A further reported finding was that TCR beta sequences accurately predicted the HLA-A and HLA-B alleles for most subjects in the first cohort. An association between a missense DCLRE1C variant and V-gene and J-gene trimming of TCR beta chains was found in a later genetic analysis and replicated in an independent cohort. According to a later analysis, TCR association rates differed among HLA loci, with DRB1 alleles showing the most associated TCRs and HLA-C alleles showing the fewest. Because some donors lacked HLA typing at each locus, the association tests relied only on the typed subset. A later analysis reported that several top co-occurrence clusters appeared linked to parvovirus B19, influenza, CMV and Epstein-Barr virus. The presence/absence analyses assumed that sequencing depth was roughly uniform across donors, and that assumption may not be true. In a later analysis, most CMV-associated TCR beta chains were found to appear HLA-restricted, with HLA associations seemingly driven largely by CMV exposure. The 87-base-pair reads could not distinguish some IMGT-functional V segments, including TRBV6-2 and TRBV6-3, so those segments were excluded. A cluster of highly shared sequence variants was judged likely to be a technical artifact of the sequencing pipeline. Only TCR beta chains were sequenced in this cohort, and the absence of alpha or paired-chain data limited detectable features. Because counts were too low, roughly 18 rarely observed V segments, including chromosome 9 orphons, were left out of the earlier analysis of 587 of the donors. Strong co-occurrence of HLA alleles, especially DR and DQ, made assigning TCR associations to individual alleles difficult. Compared with the roughly 720-donor mean, donors in an Asian-associated ancestry cluster had fewer N-insertions in productive TCRs, according to a later genetic analysis. According to the authors, the approach could potentially be generalized to other disease states and immunological phenotypes. A few of the identified cytomegalovirus-associated TCR beta chains were confirmed in vitro to be specific for cytomegalovirus antigens. Most TCR sequences were seen in very few donors, while some public TCRs were found in many individuals. Correlated functional status among segregating V segments might reflect linkage disequilibrium, but an unknown experimental factor could not be ruled out.

This clone was detected only once. Its cognate antigen has yet to be identified. Per-base qualities were not stored, and no clone one base away is much larger. The cohort consisted of approximately 690 healthy bone marrow donors. At the time of sampling, every cohort member was nominally healthy, though immune exposures that went unrecorded were likely present. The donor was CMV seropositive and belonged to the group of more than 250 seropositive cohort members. Every donor gave a peripheral blood sample, and the peripheral blood mononuclear cells from that sample were used for TCR beta sequencing. The Qiagen DNeasy Blood Extraction Kit was used to extract genomic DNA from the blood cell samples. The library was prepared using the immunoSEQ multiplex PCR assay. For the multiplex PCR, a mixture combining 60 forward primers for TCR Vbeta segments and 13 reverse primers for TCR Jbeta segments was used. Amplification of the CDR3 region of rearranged TCR beta genes was performed with a multiplex PCR assay on genomic DNA. The Illumina HiSeq System was used to sequence the amplified TCR beta libraries as 87-base-pair reads. The authors' pipeline ran thus. Across the 600 to 700 repertoires, a later analysis counted around 80 million unique TCR beta chains, some 11 million of which were shared by at least two donors. Raw reads were error-corrected and collapsed into unique sequences with a nearest-neighbor algorithm that merged closely related sequences to remove PCR and sequencing errors. V, D and J gene segments were assigned by aligning CDR3 sequences to IMGT reference sequences. Each retained sequence needed at least a six-nucleotide match to both a V gene segment and a J gene segment. A rearrangement counted as productive if the CDR3 had no stop codons and remained in frame with V and J, and every other rearrangement counted as non-productive. CDR3 was defined by IMGT convention, running from the second conserved V-encoded cysteine to the conserved J-encoded phenylalanine. The earlier analysis of 500 to 650 of the donors excluded any sequence lacking an unambiguous match to a single V gene segment. In an earlier analysis of a few hundred of the donors, V segments were called functional above 56.7% productive rearrangements and were called segregating when the between-donor standard deviation exceeded 5%. A statistical classification framework was built for diagnosing cytomegalovirus status from the catalog of TCR beta chain sequences. V and J gene assignment, in a later analysis, came from comparing TCR nucleotide sequences with IMGT/GENE-DB human TR gene sequences. A later analysis assigned CDR3 sequences and most-parsimonious VDJ recombination scenarios with the TCRdist pipeline. In a later analysis, each TCR beta chain was defined by its CDR3 amino acid sequence together with its V-gene family, and reads lacking a unique V-gene family were excluded. A later analysis removed 550 to 650 highly shared, low-generation-probability nucleotide sequences to deal with suspected cross-contamination and a sequencing artifact. In a later analysis, a clonal expansion index was calculated for each public chain from normalized within-repertoire ranks of inferred template counts. In a later analysis, generation probabilities were computed with a VDJ recombination model fitted to out-of-frame rearrangements, and the resulting probabilities were checked against IGoR. A later analysis scored TCR-TCR, TCR-HLA and TCR-CMV co-occurrence with hypergeometric tests, applying a repertoire-size bias correction to TCR pairs. To estimate false discovery rates, a later analysis permuted the HLA or CMV assignments 20 times. In a later analysis, co-occurring TCRs were grouped using DBSCAN, with TCRdist sequence similarity added in when clustering inside HLA-allele-positive subsets. For co-occurrence clustering, repertoires with fewer than 30,000 or more than 120,000 public chains were excluded, along with five repertoires with anomalous nucleotide sharing. TCRdb took this table from immuneACCESS and kept in-frame rearrangements with V and J called. Such tables lack part of the clones; where checked against another copy, unresolved V genes explain under half of the gap, and the rest is unexplained. D and trimming come from the DNA, and the V and J calls and clone size come from that table. This sample has approximately 160,000 clones in its table, and about 65% of those were observed once. Clones ranked in the top ten supply 4.5% of the sample.

The cysteine opens and the phenylalanine closes a CDR3 of 13 amino acids. Just the 39-base CDR3 DNA is kept, in frame starting at base 1. Sequences KGHSH (CDR1) and LQKENI (CDR2) are obtained from the germline V gene. The junction shows trimming of 1 base on V and 3 bases on J, plus 6 bases between the germline ends. Sequenced material: PBMCs. The sequence links TRBV18 to TRBJ1-1; a weak D assignment points to TRBD1 (6 bases agree). This sequence was found in a woman aged 18-30 years in good health and CMV-seropositive. The bases are TGTGCCAGCTCACCACGGGGGCACACTGAAGCTTTCTTT. This encodes CASSPRGHTEAFF.